A single sample is the source of the 19 T cell receptor beta chains below, sequenced in a study of blood T cell repertoires in COVID-19. Data came from immunoSEQ multiplex PCR; TCRdb stores just in-frame clones and leaves some out. In the table there are about 14,000 clones, 83% of which are singletons. Sequencing input: peripheral blood. These receptors came from a woman aged 60 to 75 with acute or convalescent COVID-19.

J is TRBJ1-1 and V is TRBV7-9, with D maybe TRBD1 (5 bases). The ends were cut back, 4 bases at V and 3 bases at J, with 15 bases in the middle. Germline assignment: CDR1 SEHNR and CDR2 FQNEAQ (reference sequence). This CDR3 is built from 15 residues. The CDR3 reads CASSSNQGAYTEAFF. CDR3 DNA: TGTGCCAGCAGCTCCAATCAGGGTGCGTACACTGAAGCTTTCTTT.

This chain connects TRBV30 to TRBJ1-2, with D possibly matching TRBD1 (6 bases). Deletions cut 2 bases from V and 4 bases from J, with 17 bases between. This CDR3 region has 15 residues. CDR1 GTSNPN and CDR2 SVGIG come from the germline V gene (reference sequence). The CDR3 DNA reads as TGTGCCTGGAGTCCCGGACAGCGAATCATCTATGGCTACACCTTC. Residues: CAWSPGQRIIYGYTF. The whole variable domain, remainder taken from reference TRBV30 and TRBJ1-2, is SQTIHQWPATLVQPVGSPLSLECTVEGTSNPNLYWYRQAAGRGLQLLFYSVGIGQISSEVPQNLSASRPQDRQFILSSKKLLLSDSGFYLCAWSPGQRIIYGYTFGSGTRLTVV.

The chain links TRBV28 to TRBJ2-3; D unclear. Germline CDR1 MDHEN, CDR2 SYDVKM. Trimming took 5 bases from V and 7 from J, leaving 13 bases between them. This CDR3 contains 13 residues. The CDR3 DNA follows: TGTGCCAGCAGTCCCCCGGTGCATAATACGCAGTATTTT. Its protein product is CASSPPVHNTQYF.

Only a few counts were recorded for this clone. This sequence joins TRBV7-8 and TRBJ1-2, with 7 bases identical to TRBD1. This CDR3 spans 14 amino acids. V shed 1 base and J 4 bases; nucleotides not matched to a gene: 3. Germline V CDR1 and CDR2: SGHVS, FQNEAQ. The CDR3 spells CASSLGRTGYGYTF. CDR3 nucleotides: TGTGCCAGCAGCTTAGGTAGGACAGGCTATGGCTACACCTTC. Together with reference TRBV7-8 and TRBJ1-2, the CDR3 gives the full variable domain: GAGVSQSPRYKVAKRGQDVALRCDPISGHVSLFWYQQALGQGPEFLTYFQNEAQLDKSGLPSDRFFAERPEGSVSTLKIQRTQQEDSAVYLCASSLGRTGYGYTFGSGTRLTVV.

V is TRBV7-9 and J is TRBJ2-1; 8 bases match TRBD1. Unmatched junction bases numbered 8, after V lost 5 bases and J lost 8 bases. The CDR3 has 14 residues. Germline CDR1 SEHNR, CDR2 FQNEAQ (reference sequence). CDR3 sequence reads: CASSLRTGTDEQFF. The CDR3 DNA reads TGTGCCAGCAGCCTGCGGACAGGGACCGATGAGCAGTTCTTC. Filled out from reference TRBV7-9 and TRBJ2-1, the complete variable domain reads DTGVSQNPRHKITKRGQNVTFRCDPISEHNRLYWYRQTLGQGPEFLTYFQNEAQLEKSRLLSDRFSAERPKGSFSTLEIQRTEQGDSAMYLCASSLRTGTDEQFFGPGTRLTVL.

The V call is TRBV28, the J call TRBJ2-5, with 9 bases fitting TRBD1. The V gene's germline CDR1 is MDHEN and CDR2 SYDVKM. The CDR3 contains 18 residues. With V trimmed by 1 base and J by 5 bases, 14 bases remained unmatched. Here the CDR3 DNA reads TGTGCCAGCAGTTTATTTTCGTTGCGGGACAGGGTGGTGGAGACCCAGTACTTC. This sequence encodes CASSLFSLRDRVVETQYF.

The gene calls are TRBV6-2 or TRBV6-3 and TRBJ1-5; D is ambiguous. The germline V gene has CDR1 MNHEY and CDR2 SVGEGT. CDR3 length: 14 amino acids. Trimming removed 2 bases from V and 1 base from J, with 6 bases in between. The CDR3 spells CASSYVVSNQPQHF. DNA of the CDR3: TGTGCCAGCAGTTACGTCGTCAGCAATCAGCCCCAGCATTTT.

The CDR3 coding sequence is TGTGCCAGCCCGGCTACAGACGGAAACACCATATATTTT. It translates to CASPATDGNTIYF. The rearrangement uses TRBV2 and TRBJ1-3, with no clear D. The CDR3 is 13 amino acids. Trimming pared 8 bases from V and 4 bases from J, leaving 12 bases between. CDR1 is SNHLY, CDR2 FYNNEI, per germline.

This chain joins TRBV6-5 and TRBJ1-1; no firm D call. The CDR3 length is 16 residues. Germline V gene sequence: CDR1 MNHEY, CDR2 SVGAGI. V was clipped by 2 bases and J by 3 bases, with 16 bases between them. Here the CDR3 reads CASSYRDGRGYTEAFF. The CDR3 DNA reads as TGTGCCAGCAGTTACCGGGATGGGCGGGGATACACTGAAGCTTTCTTT.

The gene calls are TRBV7-9 and TRBJ2-7; D not certain. Between the trimmed V and J ends, which lost 1 base and 7 bases, there was a span of 8 bases. Germline V lookup: CDR1 SEHNR, CDR2 FQNEAQ (reference sequence). The CDR3 sequence is 12 residues long. The CDR3, as DNA: TGTGCCAGCAGCTTAGTTGCGTTAGAGCAGTACTTC. This sequence encodes CASSLVALEQYF.

The chain carries TRBV5-1 and TRBJ1-1; no definite D call. The CDR3 totals 13 residues. Germline V gives CDR1 SGHRS, CDR2 YFSETQ. V lost 3 bases and J lost 0, with 6 bases in between. The CDR3 bases are TGCGCCAGCAGCTCACAGCTGAACACTGAAGCTTTCTTT. Residues: CASSSQLNTEAFF.

This chain connects TRBV24-1 to TRBJ2-7, with 10 nucleotides matching TRBD1. The trim removed 4 bases at V and 0 bases at J, leaving 5 bases unmatched. Germline values: CDR1 KGHDR, CDR2 SFDVKD. The CDR3 consists of 16 residues. The CDR3 spells CATSDGQGGSSYEQYF. CDR3 coding DNA: TGTGCCACCAGTGACGGACAGGGGGGAAGCTCCTACGAGCAGTACTTC.

This clone was detected a few times. The chain carries TRBV7-9 and TRBJ2-3; the match to TRBD1 covers 7 bases. Germline V gives CDR1 SEHNR, CDR2 FQNEAQ (reference sequence). V shed 5 bases and J 0 bases; nucleotides not matched to a gene: 17. The CDR3 spans 19 residues. CDR3 nucleotides: TGTGCCAGCAGCCGAATGACCGGGACAGCTTTACTGAGCACAGATACGCAGTATTTT. Its protein is CASSRMTGTALLSTDTQYF.

The chain recombines TRBV27 with TRBJ2-7; a weak D match, TRBD1 (5 bases). The CDR3 is 15 amino acids. V was shortened by 7 bases and J by 2 bases, with 18 bases between the two germline ends. Germline CDR1 reads MNHEY; CDR2 reads SMNVEV (reference sequence). CDR3 sequence reads: CASTHLTVRPYEQYF. CDR3 nucleotide sequence: TGTGCCAGCACCCATTTGACAGTTCGCCCCTACGAGCAGTACTTC.

The chain combines TRBV28 with TRBJ2-6; 7 positions agree with TRBD1. This CDR3 comprises 17 residues. Germline V CDR1 and CDR2: MDHEN, SYDVKM. Trimming cost V 6 bases and J 3 bases; bases outside gene matches: 11. As DNA, the CDR3 is TGTGCCAGCAGCCACAGGGGTGAGGCTGGTGGGGCCAACGTCCTGACTTTC. It specifies CASSHRGEAGGANVLTF.

V and J are TRBV4-2 and TRBJ2-4; D is uncertain. This CDR3 spans 14 amino acids. CDR1 is LGHNA and CDR2 is YNFKEQ in the germline V gene. Trimming removed 2 bases from V and 7 bases from J, with 12 bases in between. The CDR3 loop reads CASSQPPLSNIQYF. The CDR3 nucleotides are TGTGCCAGCAGCCAACCTCCTCTGTCCAACATTCAGTACTTC.

The genes are TRBV11-3 and TRBJ2-1; D is unclear. There are 18 residues in the CDR3. V was shortened by 4 bases and J by 0 bases, with 19 bases between the two germline ends. Germline values: CDR1 SGHNT, CDR2 YENEEA. The CDR3 reads CASSSRYLGTHSYNEQFF. The CDR3 region has the DNA TGTGCCAGCAGCTCCCGATATCTAGGAACCCACTCCTACAATGAGCAGTTCTTC.

The chain combines TRBV29-1 with TRBJ2-5; 10 bases are shared with TRBD1. From germline, CDR1 is SQVTM and CDR2 ANQGSEA. Trimming cost V 3 bases and J 3 bases; bases outside gene matches: 7. The CDR3 contains 15 residues. This CDR3 is CSVEGGTGEKETQYF. CDR3 nucleotides: TGCAGCGTTGAGGGGGGGACAGGGGAAAAAGAGACCCAGTACTTC.

This rearrangement joins TRBV6-5 to TRBJ1-2; D remains unclear. Trimming shortened V by 6 bases and J by 8 bases, and 19 bases separated the two germline ends. This CDR3 region has 14 residues. CDR1 MNHEY and CDR2 SVGAGI come from the germline V gene. CDR3 protein: CASSHLLREGGYTF. CDR3 nucleotide sequence: TGTGCCAGCAGCCACCTCCTACGAGAGGGAGGCTACACCTTC.